These 9 T cell receptor beta chains were sequenced from one sample in a study of vaccination effects on CD4 cells after COVID-19. Antigen-specific CD4+ T cells expanded by the ViraFEST assay with viral peptide pools were then sequenced. Once cultured for roughly ten days, the cells underwent separation to obtain CD4+ T cells. No vaccinee had earlier SARS-CoV-2 infection, and nucleocapsid antibodies were negative. These receptors lack a known antigen. The method was immunoSEQ multiplex PCR; TCRdb's version includes in-frame clones alone and lacks a portion of them. There are just over 20,000 clones in the sample; 65% to 85% occur only once, and 26% lies in the top ten. Sequencing was performed on CD4+ T cells from PBMCs cultured with HCoV-NL63 spike peptides, taken before COVID-19 vaccination. These receptors were obtained from a human donor who received a COVID-19 vaccine.

The chain employs TRBV28 and TRBJ1-1; 10 bases are a match to TRBD1. Losses at the gene ends were 5 bases for V and 7 bases for J; bases not matched to a gene: 16. This CDR3 has 17 residues. CDR1 and CDR2 from the germline V gene are MDHEN and SYDVKM. CDR3 in DNA: TGTGCCAGCAGTACACTATGGGACAGGGGACGTGGTGGTGAAGCTTTCTTT. Translation gives CASSTLWDRGRGGEAFF. The whole variable domain, filled in from reference TRBV28 and TRBJ1-1, reads DVKVTQSSRYLVKRTGEKVFLECVQDMDHENMFWYRQDPGLGLRLIYFSYDVKMKEKGDIPEGYSVSREKKERFSLILESASTNQTSMYLCASSTLWDRGRGGEAFFGQGTRLTVV.

This chain links TRBV5-1 with TRBJ1-3, with a possible D match to TRBD1 (5 bases). Germline V gene sequence: CDR1 SGHRS, CDR2 YFSETQ. The CDR3 is 17 amino acids. The V end was cut by 4 bases, the J end by 2 bases, with 19 bases between. CDR3 sequence: CASSPQPERGAGNTIYF. The CDR3 DNA reads as TGCGCCAGCAGCCCCCAGCCAGAGAGGGGCGCTGGAAACACCATATATTTT. The full variable domain, completed using reference TRBV5-1 and TRBJ1-3, is KAGVTQTPRYLIKTRGQQVTLSCSPISGHRSVSWYQQTPGQGLQFLFEYFSETQRNKGNFPGRFSGRQFSNSRSEMNVSTLELGDSALYLCASSPQPERGAGNTIYFGEGSWLTVV.

As DNA, the CDR3 is TGTGCCAGCAGTCCCAGGAGCCAGAATAATTCACCCCTCCACTTT. Its translation: CASSPRSQNNSPLHF. The chain is built from TRBV6-5 and TRBJ1-6, with D unresolved. This CDR3 is built from 15 residues. Trimming left V 5 bases short and J 5 bases short, with 13 bases between. Germline V gene data show CDR1 as MNHEY and CDR2 as SVGAGI.

In this sample, this clone turned up a few times. J is TRBJ1-5 and V is TRBV6-1; D not resolved. Germline V gene sequence: CDR1 MNHNS, CDR2 SASEGT. CDR3 length equals 10 residues. V dropped 0 bases and J dropped 15 bases, with 6 bases sitting between them. The CDR3 coding sequence is TGTGCCAGCAGTGAAGCGCTTCTGCATTTT. It yields the protein CASSEALLHF.

V is TRBV2 and J is TRBJ1-3; D is unresolved. The V gene's germline CDR1 is SNHLY and CDR2 FYNNEI. Trimming left V 7 bases short and J 0 bases short, with 10 bases between. The CDR3 spans 14 residues. The chain's CDR3 is CASKVGPSGNTIYF. The CDR3 DNA follows: TGTGCCAGCAAAGTTGGCCCCTCTGGAAACACCATATATTTT. Together with reference TRBV2 and TRBJ1-3, the CDR3 gives the full variable domain: EPEVTQTPSHQVTQMGQEVILRCVPISNHLYFYWYRQILGQKVEFLVSFYNNEISEKSEIFDDQFSVERPDGSNFTLKIRSTKLEDSAMYFCASKVGPSGNTIYFGEGSWLTVV.

This sequence joins TRBV19 and TRBJ1-1, with 8 bases fitting TRBD1. The ends lost 6 bases at V and 6 bases at J; junction bases unmatched: 15. The germline CDR1 and CDR2 sequences are LNHDA and SQIVND (reference sequence). The CDR3 covers 16 residues. CDR3 region: CASRRAADRGAPEAFF. Written as DNA, the CDR3 is TGTGCCAGTAGGCGGGCCGCAGACAGGGGCGCCCCTGAAGCTTTCTTT.

The chain has TRBV9 and TRBJ2-2; the D is unclear. V was pared by 0 bases and J by 4 bases, with 7 bases between. The CDR3 runs to 14 residues. Germline V gene data show CDR1 as SGDLS and CDR2 as YYNGEE. The CDR3 bases are TGTGCCAGCAGCGTAGATGGTTTCACCGGGGAGCTGTTTTTT. Translated, it gives CASSVDGFTGELFF.

On this clone itself: The junction differs from germline at one of its ends, possibly a read error. V is TRBV9 and J is TRBJ2-7; possibly TRBD1 for D (5 bases). Germline CDR1 and CDR2: SGDLS and YYNGEE. The CDR3 length is 13 residues. Here the CDR3 DNA reads TGTGCCAGCAGCGTAACCGACAGATCCTCCGTTAGCTTC. Translating it yields CASSVTDRSSVSF.

The chain recombines TRBV2 with TRBJ2-1; D remains unclear. The CDR3 has 12 residues. CDR1 and CDR2 (germline): SNHLY, FYNNEI. V dropped 1 base and J dropped 6 bases, with 4 bases sitting between them. For the CDR3, the DNA is TGTGCCAGCAGTGAAGATTCCAATGAGCAGTTCTTC. The encoded protein is CASSEDSNEQFF. The whole variable domain, filled in from reference TRBV2 and TRBJ2-1, reads EPEVTQTPSHQVTQMGQEVILRCVPISNHLYFYWYRQILGQKVEFLVSFYNNEISEKSEIFDDQFSVERPDGSNFTLKIRSTKLEDSAMYFCASSEDSNEQFFGPGTRLTVL.